This TCR beta chain is from a study of human T cells and chemical hapten exposure. J lost 1 base, V lost 6 bases, and 12 bases had no gene match. CDR1 is KGHSH, CDR2 LQKENI, per germline. This CDR3 region has 17 residues. This clonotype was detected a few times. TCRdb passed the RACE reads through MiXCR, listing each CDR3 protein once. The sample consists of approximately 350,000 distinct CDR3 sequences, around 7% of them appearing once. Time point described: patch test 1, 2 weeks after DPC sensitization. As for treatment: therapeutic diphenylcyclopropenone sensitization with weekly scalp DPC. The chain has TRBV18 and TRBJ1-1; 9 bases are shared with TRBD1. Sequencing used whole blood, obtained in connection with sensitization to the hapten diphenylcyclopropenone (DPC). This clonotype originated in a woman younger than 30 with alopecia areata. Some clones in this sample may be carry-over from other donors' samples. The CDR3: CASSATGTGRSNTEAFF. The DNA for the CDR3 is TGTGCCAGCTCGGCGACCGGGACAGGGAGATCGAACACTGAAGCTTTCTTT. Full variable domain (missing parts from reference TRBV18 and TRBJ1-1): NAGVMQNPRHLVRRRGQEARLRCSPMKGHSHVYWYRQLPEEGLKFMVYLQKENIIDESGMPKERFSAEFPKEGPSILRIQQVVRGDSAAYFCASSATGTGRSNTEAFFGQGTRLTVV.